The 2 T cell receptor beta chains in this list originate from one sample, sequenced in a study of TIL therapy for anti-PD-1-resistant metastatic lung cancer. The immunoSEQ assay was v3. This table comes from immunoSEQ multiplex PCR, and its TCRdb copy is limited to in-frame clones, with some not included. The sample records about 95,000 clones, around 71% being singletons. Time point indicated: pre-treatment sample, taken before nivolumab and TIL therapy. The tumor samples were excised metastases, mostly pleural nodules or supraclavicular lymph nodes. The sequences come from tumor tissue, collected at baseline. The receptors shown here come from a person aged 25 to 79 with non-small cell lung cancer.

This sequence joins TRBV3-1 (or the pseudogene TRBV3-2) and TRBJ2-5, with D possibly being TRBD1 or TRBD2 (5 bases each). The CDR3 extends over 18 amino acids. Germline loops: CDR1 LGHDT, CDR2 YNNKEL (reference sequence). Between the trimmed V and J ends, which lost 1 base and 0 bases, there was a span of 18 bases. CDR3: CASSQALVGAWNQETQYF. Written as DNA, the CDR3 is TGTGCCAGCAGCCAAGCGCTGGTCGGGGCTTGGAACCAAGAGACCCAGTACTTC.

The chain uses TRBV9 and TRBJ2-3, with 7 nucleotides matching TRBD2. The germline CDR1 and CDR2 sequences are SGDLS and YYNGEE. V lost 4 bases, J lost 2 bases, and 4 bases stayed unmatched. The CDR3 runs to 14 residues. The CDR3 loop is CASSRRLATDTQYF. CDR3 bases: TGTGCCAGCAGCAGGCGACTAGCCACAGATACGCAGTATTTT. Together with reference TRBV9 and TRBJ2-3, the CDR3 gives the full variable domain: DSGVTQTPKHLITATGQRVTLRCSPRSGDLSVYWYQQSLDQGLQFLIQYYNGEERAKGNILERFSAQQFPDLHSELNLSSLELGDSALYFCASSRRLATDTQYFGPGTRLTVL.